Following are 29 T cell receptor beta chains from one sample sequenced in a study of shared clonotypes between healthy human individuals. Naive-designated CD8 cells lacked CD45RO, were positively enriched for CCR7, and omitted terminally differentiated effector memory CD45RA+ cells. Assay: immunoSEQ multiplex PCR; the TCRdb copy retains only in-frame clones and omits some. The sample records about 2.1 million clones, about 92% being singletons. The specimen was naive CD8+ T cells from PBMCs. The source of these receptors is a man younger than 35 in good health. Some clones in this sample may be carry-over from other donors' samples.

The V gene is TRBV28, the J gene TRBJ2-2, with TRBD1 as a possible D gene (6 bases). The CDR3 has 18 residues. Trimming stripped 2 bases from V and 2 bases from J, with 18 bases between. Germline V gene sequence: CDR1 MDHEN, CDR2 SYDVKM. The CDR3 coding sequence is TGTGCCAGCAGTTTAACTCTATCGACAGGAGCTAACACCGGGGAGCTGTTTTTT. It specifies CASSLTLSTGANTGELFF.

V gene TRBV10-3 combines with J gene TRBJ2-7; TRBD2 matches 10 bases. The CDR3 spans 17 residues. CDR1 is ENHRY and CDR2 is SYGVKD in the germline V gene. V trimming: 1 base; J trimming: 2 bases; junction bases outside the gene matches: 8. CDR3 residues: CAISELHESGRAYEQYF. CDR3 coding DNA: TGTGCCATCAGTGAGTTGCATGAAAGCGGGAGGGCCTACGAGCAGTACTTC.

The chain's CDR3 is CASSYLRTEQETQYF. The CDR3 DNA is TGTGCCAGCAGTTACCTCAGGACAGAACAAGAGACCCAGTACTTC. This rearrangement joins TRBV6-6 to TRBJ2-5; D is possibly TRBD1 (6 bases). Germline CDR1 reads MNHNY; CDR2 reads SVGAGI (reference sequence). This CDR3 spans 15 amino acids. Deletions cut 2 bases from V and 2 bases from J, with 12 bases between.

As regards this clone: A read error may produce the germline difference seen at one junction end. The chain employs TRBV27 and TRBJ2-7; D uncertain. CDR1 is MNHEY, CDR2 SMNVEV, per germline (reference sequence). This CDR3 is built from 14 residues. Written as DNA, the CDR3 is TGTGCCACCAGTAGGACCACCACCTCCTACGAGCAGTACTTC. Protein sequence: CATSRTTTSYEQYF.

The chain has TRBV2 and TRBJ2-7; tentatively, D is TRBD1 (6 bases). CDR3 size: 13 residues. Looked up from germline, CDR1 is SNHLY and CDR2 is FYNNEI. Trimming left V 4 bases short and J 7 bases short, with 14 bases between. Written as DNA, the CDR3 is TGTGCCAGCAGTGTAAGGGGCGGACAGGAGCAGTACTTC. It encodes CASSVRGGQEQYF. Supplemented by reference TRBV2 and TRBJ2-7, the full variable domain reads EPEVTQTPSHQVTQMGQEVILRCVPISNHLYFYWYRQILGQKVEFLVSFYNNEISEKSEIFDDQFSVERPDGSNFTLKIRSTKLEDSAMYFCASSVRGGQEQYFGPGTRLTVT.

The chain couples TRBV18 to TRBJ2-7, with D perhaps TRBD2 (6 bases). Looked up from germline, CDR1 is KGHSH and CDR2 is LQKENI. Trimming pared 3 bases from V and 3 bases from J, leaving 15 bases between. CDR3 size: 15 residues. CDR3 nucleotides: TGTGCCAGCTCACCGCCCGGGGCCGGGGGCTACGAGCAGTACTTC. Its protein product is CASSPPGAGGYEQYF.

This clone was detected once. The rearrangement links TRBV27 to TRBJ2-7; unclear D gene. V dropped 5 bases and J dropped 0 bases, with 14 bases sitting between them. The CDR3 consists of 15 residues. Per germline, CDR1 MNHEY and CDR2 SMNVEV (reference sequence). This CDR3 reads CASSTGRTSSYEQYF. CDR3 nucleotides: TGTGCCAGCAGTACCGGACGGACCAGCTCCTACGAGCAGTACTTC.

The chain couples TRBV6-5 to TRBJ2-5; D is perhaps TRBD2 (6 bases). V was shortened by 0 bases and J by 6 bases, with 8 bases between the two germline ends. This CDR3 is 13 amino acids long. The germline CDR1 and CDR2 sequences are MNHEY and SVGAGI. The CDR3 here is CASSYSEGKTQYF. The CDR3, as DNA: TGTGCCAGCAGTTACTCGGAGGGGAAGACCCAGTACTTC.

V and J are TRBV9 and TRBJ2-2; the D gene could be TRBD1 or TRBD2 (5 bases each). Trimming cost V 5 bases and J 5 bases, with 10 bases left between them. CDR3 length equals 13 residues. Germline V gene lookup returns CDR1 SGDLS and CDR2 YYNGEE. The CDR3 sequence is CASSPWGTGELFF. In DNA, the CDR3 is TGTGCCAGCAGTCCTTGGGGGACCGGGGAGCTGTTTTTT.

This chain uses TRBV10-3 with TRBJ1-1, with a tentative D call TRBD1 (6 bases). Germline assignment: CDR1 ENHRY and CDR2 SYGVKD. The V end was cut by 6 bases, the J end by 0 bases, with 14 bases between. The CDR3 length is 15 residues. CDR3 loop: CAIREPTGLNTEAFF. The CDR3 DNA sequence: TGTGCCATCAGAGAGCCGACAGGTCTGAACACTGAAGCTTTCTTT.

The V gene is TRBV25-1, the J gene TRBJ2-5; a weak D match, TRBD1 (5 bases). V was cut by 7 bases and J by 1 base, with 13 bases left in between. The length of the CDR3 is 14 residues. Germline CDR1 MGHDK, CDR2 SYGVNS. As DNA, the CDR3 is TGTGCCAGCATCATGACAGAAACCCAAGAGACCCAGTACTTC. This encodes CASIMTETQETQYF.

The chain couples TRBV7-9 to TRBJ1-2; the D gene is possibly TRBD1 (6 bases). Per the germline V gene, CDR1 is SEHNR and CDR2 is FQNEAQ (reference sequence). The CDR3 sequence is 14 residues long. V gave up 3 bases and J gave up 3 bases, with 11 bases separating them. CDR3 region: CASSFTRGDYGYTF. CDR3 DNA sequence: TGTGCCAGCAGCTTTACGAGGGGGGACTATGGCTACACCTTC. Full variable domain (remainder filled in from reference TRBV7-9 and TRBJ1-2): DTGVSQNPRHKITKRGQNVTFRCDPISEHNRLYWYRQTLGQGPEFLTYFQNEAQLEKSRLLSDRFSAERPKGSFSTLEIQRTEQGDSAMYLCASSFTRGDYGYTFGSGTRLTVV.

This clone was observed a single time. DNA for the CDR3: TGTGCCAGCAGTTCGGGAGGGGGGGTCTACGAGCAGTACTTC. This sequence encodes CASSSGGGVYEQYF. The rearrangement joins TRBV28 to TRBJ2-7; 8 nucleotides match TRBD2. Looked up from germline, CDR1 is MDHEN and CDR2 is SYDVKM. There are 14 residues in the CDR3. Trimming removed 4 bases from V and 3 bases from J; junction bases left unmatched: 5.

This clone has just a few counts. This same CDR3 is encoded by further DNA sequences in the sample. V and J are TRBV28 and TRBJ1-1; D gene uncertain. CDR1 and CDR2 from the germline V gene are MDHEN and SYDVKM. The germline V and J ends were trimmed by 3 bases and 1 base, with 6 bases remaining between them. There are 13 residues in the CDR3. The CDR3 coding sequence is TGTGCCAGCAGTTTGTCCCAGAACACTGAAGCTTTCTTT. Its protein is CASSLSQNTEAFF.

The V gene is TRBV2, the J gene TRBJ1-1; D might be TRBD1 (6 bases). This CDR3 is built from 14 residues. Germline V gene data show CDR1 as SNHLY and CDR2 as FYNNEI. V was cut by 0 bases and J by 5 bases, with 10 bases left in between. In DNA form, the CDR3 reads TGTGCCAGCAGTGAAGCGGGGGGCTGGACTGAAGCTTTCTTT. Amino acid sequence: CASSEAGGWTEAFF.

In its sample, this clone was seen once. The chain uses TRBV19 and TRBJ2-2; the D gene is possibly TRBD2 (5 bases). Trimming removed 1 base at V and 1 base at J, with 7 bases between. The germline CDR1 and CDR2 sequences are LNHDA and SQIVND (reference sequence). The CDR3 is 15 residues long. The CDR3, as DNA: TGTGCCAGTAGTATAGTTGGAGGGAACACCGGGGAGCTGTTTTTT. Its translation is CASSIVGGNTGELFF. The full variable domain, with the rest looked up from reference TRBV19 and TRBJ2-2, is DGGITQSPKYLFRKEGQNVTLSCEQNLNHDAMYWYRQDPGQGLRLIYYSQIVNDFQKGDIAEGYSVSREKKESFPLTVTSAQKNPTAFYLCASSIVGGNTGELFFGEGSRLTVL.

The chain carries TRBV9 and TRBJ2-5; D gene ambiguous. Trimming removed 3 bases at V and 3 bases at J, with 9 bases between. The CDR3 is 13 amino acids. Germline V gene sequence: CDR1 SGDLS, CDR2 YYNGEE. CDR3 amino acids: CASSEDEEETQYF. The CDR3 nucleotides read TGTGCCAGCAGCGAAGACGAGGAAGAGACCCAGTACTTC.

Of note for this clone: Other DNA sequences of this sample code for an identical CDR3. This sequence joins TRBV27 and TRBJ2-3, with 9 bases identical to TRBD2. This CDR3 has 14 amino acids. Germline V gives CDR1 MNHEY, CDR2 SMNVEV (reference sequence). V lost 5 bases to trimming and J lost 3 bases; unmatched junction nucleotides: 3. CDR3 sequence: CASSPLAGTDTQYF. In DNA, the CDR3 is TGTGCCAGCAGTCCCCTAGCGGGGACAGATACGCAGTATTTT.

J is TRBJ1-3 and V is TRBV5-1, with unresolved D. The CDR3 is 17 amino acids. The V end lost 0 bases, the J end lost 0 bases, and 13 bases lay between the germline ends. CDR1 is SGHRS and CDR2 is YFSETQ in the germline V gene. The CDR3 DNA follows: TGCGCCAGCAGCTTGGTACAGCCCTCACTCTCTGGAAACACCATATATTTT. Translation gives CASSLVQPSLSGNTIYF.

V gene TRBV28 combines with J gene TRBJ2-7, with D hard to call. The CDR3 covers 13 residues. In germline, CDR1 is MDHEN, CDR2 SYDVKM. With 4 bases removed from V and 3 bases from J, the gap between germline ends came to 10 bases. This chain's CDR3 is CASSSPTDYEQYF. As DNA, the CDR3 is TGTGCCAGCAGTTCCCCCACGGACTACGAGCAGTACTTC.

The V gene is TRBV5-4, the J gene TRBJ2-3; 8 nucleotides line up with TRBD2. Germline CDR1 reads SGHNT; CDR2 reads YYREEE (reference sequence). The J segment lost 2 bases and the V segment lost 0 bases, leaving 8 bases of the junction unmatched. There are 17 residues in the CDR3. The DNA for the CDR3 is TGTGCCAGCAGCTTGGCCGTTTGGCGGGAGGACACAGATACGCAGTATTTT. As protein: CASSLAVWREDTDTQYF. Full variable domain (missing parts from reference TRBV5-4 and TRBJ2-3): ETGVTQSPTHLIKTRGQQVTLRCSSQSGHNTVSWYQQALGQGPQFIFQYYREEENGRGNFPPRFSGLQFPNYSSELNVNALELDDSALYLCASSLAVWREDTDTQYFGPGTRLTVL.

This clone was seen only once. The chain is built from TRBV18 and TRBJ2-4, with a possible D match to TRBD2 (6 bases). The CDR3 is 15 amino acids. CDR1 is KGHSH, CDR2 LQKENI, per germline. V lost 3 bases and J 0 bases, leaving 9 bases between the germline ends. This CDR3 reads CASSPAGIAKNIQYF. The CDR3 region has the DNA TGTGCCAGCTCACCTGCGGGGATAGCCAAAAACATTCAGTACTTC.

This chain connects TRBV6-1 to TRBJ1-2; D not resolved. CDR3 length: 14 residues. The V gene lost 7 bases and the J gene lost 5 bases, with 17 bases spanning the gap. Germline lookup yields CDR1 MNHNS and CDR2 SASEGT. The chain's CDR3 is CASTLPGGPYGYTF. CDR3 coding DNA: TGTGCCAGCACTCTCCCCGGAGGGCCATATGGCTACACCTTC.

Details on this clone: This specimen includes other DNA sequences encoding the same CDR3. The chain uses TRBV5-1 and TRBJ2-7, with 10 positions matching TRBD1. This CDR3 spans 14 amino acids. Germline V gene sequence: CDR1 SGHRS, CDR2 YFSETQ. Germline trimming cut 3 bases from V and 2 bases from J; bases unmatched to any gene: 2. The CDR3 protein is CASSYGTGAYEQYF. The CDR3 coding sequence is TGCGCCAGCAGCTATGGGACAGGGGCCTACGAGCAGTACTTC.

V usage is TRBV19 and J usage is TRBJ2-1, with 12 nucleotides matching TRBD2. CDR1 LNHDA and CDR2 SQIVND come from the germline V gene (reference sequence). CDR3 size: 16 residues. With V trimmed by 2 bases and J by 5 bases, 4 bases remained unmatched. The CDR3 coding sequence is TGTGCCAGTAGTATAACTAGCGGGAGGCAGGACAATGAGCAGTTCTTC. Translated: CASSITSGRQDNEQFF.

The CDR3 here is CASSYLGKVSYEQYF. The CDR3 bases are TGTGCCAGCAGTTACTTAGGGAAGGTGTCCTACGAGCAGTACTTC. V and J are TRBV6-6 and TRBJ2-7; D is unclear. Germline CDR1 is MNHNY and CDR2 is SVGAGI (reference sequence). Trimming left V 1 base short and J 1 base short, with 11 bases between. CDR3 size: 15 residues.

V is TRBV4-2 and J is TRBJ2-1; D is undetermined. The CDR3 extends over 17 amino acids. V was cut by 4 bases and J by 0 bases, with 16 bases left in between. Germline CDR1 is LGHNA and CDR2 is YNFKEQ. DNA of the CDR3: TGTGCCAGCAGCCCCCACGGACGGGCCAGCTCCTACAATGAGCAGTTCTTC. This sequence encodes CASSPHGRASSYNEQFF.

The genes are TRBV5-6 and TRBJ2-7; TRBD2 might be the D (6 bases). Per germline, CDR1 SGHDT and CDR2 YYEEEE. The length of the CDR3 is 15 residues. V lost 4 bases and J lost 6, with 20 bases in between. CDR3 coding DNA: TGTGCCAGCAGCGCGGGGACCTTGAGAGCGGGCGAGCAGTACTTC. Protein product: CASSAGTLRAGEQYF.

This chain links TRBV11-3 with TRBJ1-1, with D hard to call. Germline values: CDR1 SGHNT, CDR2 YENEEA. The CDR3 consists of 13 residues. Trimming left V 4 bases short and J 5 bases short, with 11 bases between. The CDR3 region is CASSSEARTEAFF. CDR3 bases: TGTGCCAGCAGCTCAGAGGCGAGGACTGAAGCTTTCTTT. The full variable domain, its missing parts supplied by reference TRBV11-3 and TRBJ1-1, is EAGVVQSPRYKIIEKKQPVAFWCNPISGHNTLYWYLQNLGQGPELLIRYENEEAVDDSQLPKDRFSAERLKGVDSTLKIQPAELGDSAVYLCASSSEARTEAFFGQGTRLTVV.